This TCR beta chain was documented in a study of CD8 T cell repertoires and HIV-1 epitope variants. TCR beta CDR3 was sequenced at survey depth on immunoSEQ. Profiling relied on immunoSEQ multiplex PCR, and the TCRdb table lists in-frame clones only, not all of them. The table includes about 95,000 clones, around 67% detected once. Germline V gene sequence: CDR1 SNHLY, CDR2 FYNNEI. The ends lost 1 base at V and 4 bases at J; junction bases unmatched: 4. The CDR3 consists of 15 residues. This clone came up a few times. The sequence derives from a male donor with HIV. This chain uses TRBV2 with TRBJ1-2, with 9 bases aligning to TRBD1. The source material was uncultured baseline CD8+ T cells from peripheral blood mononuclear cells (PBMCs). The CDR3 protein is CASSEGTGAFYGYTF. The DNA of the CDR3 is TGTGCCAGCAGTGAAGGGACAGGGGCCTTCTATGGCTACACCTTC.